The rows below give T cell receptor beta chains drawn from one sample of a study of blood T cell repertoires in COVID-19. Generated by immunoSEQ multiplex PCR, the TCRdb table keeps only in-frame clones and is missing some. The sample carries approximately 210,000 clones, 80% recorded once. Sequencing input: PBMCs or T cells enriched from blood (not recorded which). All receptors derive from a young man with acute COVID-19. Both conserved end residues are part of each CDR3.

TRBJ2-5 | TRBV5-5 | CASSLGAGREETQYF
TRBJ1-5 | TRBV4-1 | CASSQEDGYVYSNQPQHF
TRBJ2-4 | TRBV29-1 | CSVEDGRGARNIQYF
TRBJ2-1 | TRBV9 | CASSVGRGPRTLNEQFF
TRBJ1-6 | TRBV30 | CAWRYDRGPPNSPLHF
TRBJ1-5 | TRBV2 | CASSEGTGSQPQHF
TRBJ2-3 | TRBV4-1 | CASSHQAGTPGTDTQYF
TRBJ2-3 | TRBV3-1/TRBV3-2 | CASRKNSAGGTLLSSSTDTQYF
TRBJ1-2 | TRBV28 | CASSSPGQGYYANYGYTF
TRBJ2-1 | TRBV18 | CASSRGLGNEQFF
TRBJ2-2 | TRBV30 | CAWRVTGVDTGELFF
TRBJ1-2 | TRBV6-5 | CASSYREGKGYTF
TRBJ1-1 | TRBV29-1 | CSVHALTGETEAFF
TRBJ2-2 | TRBV7-6 | CASSPSGGATGELFF
TRBJ2-3 | TRBV25-1 | CASSESGRGTDTQYF
TRBJ2-7 | TRBV12-3/TRBV12-4 | CASMQGAYEQYF
TRBJ1-5 | TRBV2 | CASSERTPSNQPQHF
TRBJ2-7 | TRBV19 | CASSTTKEARDEQYF
TRBJ1-2 | TRBV9 | CASSAGTANYGYTF
TRBJ2-3 | TRBV13 | CASSLRGGDTQYF
TRBJ2-5 | TRBV27 | CASSSTRAVQETQYF
TRBJ2-2 | TRBV5-1 | CASTHRSANTGELFF
TRBJ1-2 | TRBV11-1 | CASSRLDSNYGYTF
TRBJ2-7 | TRBV2 | CASTQTGDSYEQYF
TRBJ1-2 | TRBV27 | CASSLGTGYDYGYTF
TRBJ2-3 | TRBV19 | CASSRTQGANTDTQYF
TRBJ2-5 | TRBV10-2 | CASSEMSGGARETQYF
TRBJ1-4 | TRBV5-1 | CASSPGQFTNEKLFF
TRBJ1-1 | TRBV9 | CASSARVTMNTEAFF
TRBJ1-3 | TRBV3-1/TRBV3-2 | CASSGEAGNTIYF
TRBJ1-4 | TRBV20-1 | CSVRTGEKLFF
TRBJ2-1 | TRBV5-1 | CASSLEVGGVYNEQFF
TRBJ2-5 | TRBV29-1 | CSVAKSGQQKETQYF
TRBJ1-6 | TRBV6-1 | CASSERGNSPLHF
TRBJ1-3 | TRBV19 | CASRMGQLTSGNTIYF
TRBJ2-5 | TRBV7-2 | CASSFGQGQTQYF
TRBJ2-5 | TRBV28 | CASLGGYGRETQYF
TRBJ2-1 | TRBV7-6 | CASSLEIALEQFF
TRBJ2-5 | TRBV5-1 | CASSRRTSGVQETQYF
TRBJ1-5 | TRBV6-5 | CASTYSNSNQPQHF
TRBJ1-6 | TRBV27 | CASSFGLGEFPLHF
TRBJ1-6 | TRBV6-1 | CASSEAHNSPLHF
TRBJ1-5 | TRBV6-6 | CASSYAELNQPQHF
TRBJ2-2 | TRBV19 | CASSIEFARGRIGELFF
TRBJ2-7 | TRBV5-1 | CASSLHQGSYEQYF
TRBJ1-1 | TRBV5-5 | CASSPGNWDTEAFF
TRBJ2-3 | TRBV2 | CASGRDTQYF
TRBJ1-4 | TRBV9 | CASSVDSTNEKLFF
TRBJ1-1 | TRBV5-1 | CASSLDSLNTEAFF
TRBJ2-2 | TRBV6-4 | CASSDPGDRANTGELFF
TRBJ2-2 | TRBV27 | CASRLRGTNTGELFF
TRBJ2-2 | TRBV12-3/TRBV12-4 | CASSLERELFF
TRBJ1-1 | TRBV7-9 | CASGTGLDTEAFF
TRBJ1-5 | TRBV6-5 | CASSYSGDGNQPQHF
TRBJ1-2 | TRBV19 | CASGDRTYGYTF